The 23 T cell receptor beta chains below all came from one sample that was sequenced in a study of cytomegalovirus exposure and HLA in healthy donors. The PCR used 60 Vbeta and 13 Jbeta primers. TCRdb's table, derived via immunoSEQ multiplex PCR, lists solely in-frame clones and lacks some. The repertoire holds more than 250,000 clones, with 70% to 90% as singletons. Material for sequencing was PBMCs. The origin of the receptors is a woman aged 18-29 years in good health and CMV-seronegative.

In its sample, this clone was seen once. The chain's CDR3 is CASSQDGTGASYEQYF. The CDR3 nucleotides are TGTGCCAGCAGCCAAGATGGGACAGGGGCCTCCTACGAGCAGTACTTC. This rearrangement joins TRBV14 to TRBJ2-7; 10 nucleotides align to TRBD1. This CDR3 contains 16 residues. CDR1 is SGHDN, CDR2 FVKESK, per germline. V was pared by 0 bases and J by 0 bases, with 2 bases of the junction left unmatched.

This rearrangement joins TRBV4-2 to TRBJ2-7, with 8 bases matching TRBD2. The V gene's germline CDR1 is LGHNA and CDR2 YNFKEQ. The J segment lost 2 bases and the V segment lost 1 base, leaving 7 bases of the junction unmatched. CDR3 length: 16 amino acids. CDR3 protein: CASSQAYPGGAYEQYF. In DNA, the CDR3 is TGTGCCAGCAGCCAAGCCTACCCGGGAGGGGCCTACGAGCAGTACTTC.

The J gene is TRBJ1-6, the V gene TRBV30; possibly TRBD1 for D (5 bases). Trimming shortened V by 2 bases and J by 0 bases, and 14 bases separated the two germline ends. CDR3 size: 17 residues. Germline V gene lookup returns CDR1 GTSNPN and CDR2 SVGIG (reference sequence). CDR3 in DNA: TGTGCCTGGAGTTCGCAGGGAAGCTTCTCCTATAATTCACCCCTCCACTTT. Encoded protein: CAWSSQGSFSYNSPLHF.

This sequence joins TRBV5-4 and TRBJ2-7; 7 bases agree with TRBD2. Germline lookup yields CDR1 SGHNT and CDR2 YYREEE (reference sequence). CDR3 length: 15 residues. V lost 0 bases, J lost 6 bases, and 9 bases stayed unmatched. This CDR3 reads CASSLESGASSEQYF. Written as DNA, the CDR3 is TGTGCCAGCAGCTTGGAGAGCGGGGCCTCATCCGAGCAGTACTTC.

V usage is TRBV5-1 and J usage is TRBJ2-5, with D possibly TRBD1 on 6 matching bases. The germline V and J ends were trimmed by 1 base and 4 bases, with 14 bases remaining between them. The CDR3 covers 15 residues. Germline V gene lookup returns CDR1 SGHRS and CDR2 YFSETQ. The CDR3 DNA reads TGCGCCAGCAGCTTGTCAGCCAAAGGGGGAGAGACCCAGTACTTC. Protein sequence: CASSLSAKGGETQYF.

V gene TRBV20-1 combines with J gene TRBJ2-1; D ambiguous. Germline CDR1 reads DFQATT; CDR2 reads SNEGSKA (reference sequence). Trimming took 5 bases from V and 7 from J, leaving 9 bases between them. CDR3 length equals 11 residues. The CDR3 reads CSAFGGNEQFF. The CDR3 DNA reads as TGCAGTGCTTTTGGCGGTAATGAGCAGTTCTTC.

The genes are TRBV19 and TRBJ2-5; 7 nucleotides agree with TRBD2. The J segment lost 4 bases and the V segment lost 4 bases, leaving 6 bases of the junction unmatched. Germline CDR1 LNHDA, CDR2 SQIVND (reference sequence). The CDR3 extends over 14 amino acids. The CDR3 DNA sequence: TGTGCCAGTAGTACAATGGGAGGGGCAGAGACCCAGTACTTC. The encoded protein is CASSTMGGAETQYF.

This chain links TRBV6-1 with TRBJ2-3, with 13 bases fitting TRBD2. Germline V lookup: CDR1 MNHNS, CDR2 SASEGT. The CDR3 covers 15 residues. With 6 bases clipped from V and 4 bases from J, the junction kept 4 bases outside the gene matches. The CDR3 sequence: CASSGTSGASDTQYF. CDR3 bases: TGTGCCAGCAGCGGGACTAGCGGGGCCTCAGATACGCAGTATTTT.

The chain has TRBV10-3 and TRBJ1-4; 7 nucleotides align to TRBD1. Germline CDR1 is ENHRY and CDR2 is SYGVKD. The CDR3 contains 15 residues. J gave up 5 bases and V 3 bases, and 6 bases lay outside the gene matches. The CDR3 bases are TGTGCCATCAGTGACCGGGACAGAGAAAATGAAAAACTGTTTTTT. Translating gives CAISDRDRENEKLFF.

The chain combines TRBV10-2 with TRBJ1-6; D is unclear. This CDR3 has 14 amino acids. V lost 11 bases, J lost 0 bases, and 11 bases lay in between. Germline CDR1 reads WSHSY; CDR2 reads SAAADI. CDR3 in amino acids: CAGAKSSYNSPLHF. The CDR3 region has the DNA TGCGCCGGAGCAAAAAGCTCCTATAATTCACCCCTCCACTTT.

The rearrangement joins TRBV19 to TRBJ1-2; 9 positions agree with TRBD1. V was pared by 3 bases and J by 6 bases, with 8 bases of the junction left unmatched. This CDR3 has 15 amino acids. The V gene's germline CDR1 is LNHDA and CDR2 SQIVND (reference sequence). CDR3 loop: CASSILGQGHDGYTF. The CDR3 DNA is TGTGCCAGTAGTATCTTAGGACAGGGGCACGATGGCTACACCTTC.

This clone has just a few counts. CDR3 in DNA: TGTGCCAGCAGTGAAGCGGAGAACTATGGCTACACCTTC. The encoded protein is CASSEAENYGYTF. J is TRBJ1-2 and V is TRBV6-1; no clear D gene. The germline V and J ends were trimmed by 0 bases and 2 bases, with 4 bases remaining between them. Germline CDR1 reads MNHNS; CDR2 reads SASEGT. The CDR3 has 13 residues.

V and J are TRBV18 and TRBJ1-6, with 8 positions matching TRBD1. Trimming at V came to 3 bases and at J to 7 bases, leaving 5 bases not matched to a gene. CDR3 size: 15 residues. The V gene's germline CDR1 is KGHSH and CDR2 LQKENI. The DNA for the CDR3 is TGTGCCAGCTCACCTCAGACAGGGGAAAATTCACCCCTCCACTTT. Its translation is CASSPQTGENSPLHF.

The V gene is TRBV6-9, the J gene TRBJ1-5; D gene uncertain. Germline values: CDR1 MNHGY, CDR2 SVAAGI. This CDR3 is 10 amino acids long. V was trimmed by 7 bases and J by 5 bases, leaving 3 bases between them. The CDR3, as DNA: TGTGCCAGCACTGATCAGCCCCAGCATTTT. This gives the protein CASTDQPQHF.

This clone is a singleton in its sample. The V call is TRBV5-4, the J call TRBJ2-5; 7 bases map to TRBD1. Germline V CDR1 and CDR2: SGHNT, YYREEE (reference sequence). Trimming took 3 bases from V and 1 from J; bases not matched to a gene: 3. The length of the CDR3 is 14 residues. The CDR3 sequence: CASSYGQVQETQYF. In DNA, the CDR3 is TGTGCCAGCAGCTATGGACAGGTCCAAGAGACCCAGTACTTC. The entire variable domain, with the rest obtained from reference TRBV5-4 and TRBJ2-5, is as follows: ETGVTQSPTHLIKTRGQQVTLRCSSQSGHNTVSWYQQALGQGPQFIFQYYREEENGRGNFPPRFSGLQFPNYSSELNVNALELDDSALYLCASSYGQVQETQYFGPGTRLLVL.

The chain links TRBV2 to TRBJ1-6; D call uncertain. This CDR3 contains 15 residues. V was cut by 7 bases and J by 5 bases, with 15 bases left in between. The germline V gene has CDR1 SNHLY and CDR2 FYNNEI. The CDR3 is CASTGGEFDNSPLHF. In nucleotides, the CDR3 is TGTGCCAGCACCGGCGGGGAGTTCGATAATTCACCCCTCCACTTT.

The chain couples TRBV7-9 to TRBJ2-7; 7 nucleotides line up with TRBD1. The CDR3 has 16 residues. Trimming took 5 bases from V and 2 from J; bases not matched to a gene: 12. Per germline, CDR1 SEHNR and CDR2 FQNEAQ (reference sequence). This CDR3 reads CASSPTRTGLTYEQYF. As DNA, the CDR3 is TGTGCCAGCAGCCCCACACGGACAGGCTTGACCTACGAGCAGTACTTC.

In this sample, this clone turned up a few times. V gene TRBV11-2 combines with J gene TRBJ2-1, with TRBD1 identical over 9 bases. J lost 4 bases, V lost 4 bases, and 5 bases had no gene match. Germline CDR1 SGHAT, CDR2 FQNNGV. The CDR3 has 15 amino acids. The CDR3 sequence: CASSSDRGAYNEQFF. CDR3 nucleotide sequence: TGTGCCAGCAGCTCAGACAGGGGGGCATACAATGAGCAGTTCTTC.

This chain connects TRBV27 to TRBJ2-7, with a weak D call TRBD1 (5 bases). Trimming took off 5 bases at V and 3 bases at J, with 20 bases between the two ends. Germline V gene sequence: CDR1 MNHEY, CDR2 SMNVEV (reference sequence). The CDR3 sequence is 16 residues long. The CDR3 nucleotides read TGTGCCAGCAGTCTCACTTGGGAACAGGCCAACTACGAGCAGTACTTC. This gives the protein CASSLTWEQANYEQYF.

The rearrangement uses TRBV11-3 and TRBJ2-2; the D is unclear. Trimming removed 4 bases from V and 0 bases from J, with 9 bases in between. Germline lookup yields CDR1 SGHNT and CDR2 YENEEA. CDR3 size: 15 residues. CDR3 sequence: CASSSLDSNTGELFF. The CDR3 bases are TGTGCCAGCAGCTCCCTAGATTCGAACACCGGGGAGCTGTTTTTT.

The chain recombines TRBV10-1 with TRBJ2-5; 13 bases are shared with TRBD2. Germline V lookup: CDR1 WNHNN, CDR2 SYGVQD (reference sequence). V shed 5 bases and J 2 bases; nucleotides not matched to a gene: 5. This CDR3 region has 16 residues. The CDR3 DNA reads as TGCGCCAGCAGTCCACTAGCGGGGGGGCTTCAAGAGACCCAGTACTTC. Translating gives CASSPLAGGLQETQYF.

To note about this clone: This CDR3 is also generated by other DNA sequences in the sample. This sequence joins TRBV7-9 and TRBJ1-6; possibly TRBD1 for D (5 bases). The germline gives CDR1 SEHNR, CDR2 FQNEAQ (reference sequence). CDR3 length equals 13 residues. Trimming removed 6 bases at V and 13 bases at J, with 16 bases between. CDR3: CASRAHGGSPLHF. The CDR3 bases are TGTGCCAGCAGGGCCCACGGGGGGTCCCCCCTCCACTTT. Based on the CDR3 plus reference TRBV7-9 and TRBJ1-6, the full variable domain is DTGVSQNPRHKITKRGQNVTFRCDPISEHNRLYWYRQTLGQGPEFLTYFQNEAQLEKSRLLSDRFSAERPKGSFSTLEIQRTEQGDSAMYLCASRAHGGSPLHFGNGTRLTVT.

The chain recombines TRBV19 with TRBJ2-2, with TRBD2 as a possible D gene (6 bases). The CDR3 length is 14 residues. Between the trimmed V and J ends, which lost 5 bases and 4 bases, there was a span of 11 bases. Germline lookup yields CDR1 LNHDA and CDR2 SQIVND (reference sequence). The CDR3, as DNA: TGTGCCAGTAGTTTCCAGGGAGGCACCGGGGAGCTGTTTTTT. This translates into CASSFQGGTGELFF.